This T cell receptor beta chain was obtained from a study of breast tumors, draining lymph nodes, adjacent tissues. Study-wide points: Tumors had less TCR diversity than lymph nodes, more than nontumor tissue. Most tumor T cells seemingly derive from lymph node, then expand in tumor. Compared with basal-like, luminal-like tumors shared significantly more repertoire with nontumor tissue. Data only fit, rather than demonstrated, lymph node origin of most tumor T cells.

Axillary draining lymph nodes of breast cancer patients supplied the node samples. Unmatched junction bases numbered 5, after V lost 0 bases and J lost 10 bases. The CDR3 contains 13 residues. CDR1 and CDR2 (germline): DFQATT, SNEGSKA (reference sequence). This clonotype was recorded many times. The antigen remains undetermined. MiXCR, applied by TCRdb to the multiplex PCR reads, yields one record per CDR3 protein. The sample holds over 200,000 distinct CDR3 sequences, under 40% seen once. The clonotype was recovered from a female donor with breast cancer. Some clones in this sample may be carry-over from other donors' samples. The J gene is TRBJ2-3, the V gene TRBV20-1; 9 bases line up with TRBD1. Material: axillary lymph node tissue. The DNA for the CDR3 is TGCAGTGCTAGAGATGACAGGGGGTGGTCGCAGTATTTT. This codes for CSARDDRGWSQYF.